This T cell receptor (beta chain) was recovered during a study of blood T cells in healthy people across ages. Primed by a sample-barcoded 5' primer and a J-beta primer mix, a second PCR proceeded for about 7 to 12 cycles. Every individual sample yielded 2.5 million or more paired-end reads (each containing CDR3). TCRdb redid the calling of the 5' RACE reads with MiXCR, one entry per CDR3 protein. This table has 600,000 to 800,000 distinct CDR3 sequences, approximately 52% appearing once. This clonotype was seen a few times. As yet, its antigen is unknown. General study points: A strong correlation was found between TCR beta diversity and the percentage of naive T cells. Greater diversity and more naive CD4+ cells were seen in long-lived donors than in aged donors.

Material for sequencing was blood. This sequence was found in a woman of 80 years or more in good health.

The CDR3 spells CASSELDSYNSPLHF. The CDR3 DNA follows: TGTGCCAGCAGTGAGCTGGACTCCTATAATTCACCCCTCCACTTT. This chain connects TRBV2 to TRBJ1-6; D not certain. Per the germline V gene, CDR1 is SNHLY and CDR2 is FYNNEI. This CDR3 is built from 15 residues. Trimming pared 3 bases from V and 0 bases from J, leaving 6 bases between.